This T cell receptor (beta chain) was identified in a study of vaccination and CD4 T cells after COVID-19 (dated by TCRdb to between 2021 and 2022). About the investigation overall: The convalescent cohort comprised six males and four females, including two Hispanic individuals, seven Caucasians, two Asians and one multiracial person. Two doses of either the Pfizer-BioNTech BNT162b2 vaccine (n=8) or the Moderna mRNA-1273 vaccine (n=2) were administered to participants. Post-COVID blood samples were collected from convalescent patients a median of approximately 93 days after diagnosis, with a range of roughly 35 to 161 days. Post-vaccine blood samples were obtained a median of about 77 days after the second vaccine dose, with a range of roughly 14 to 241 days. The cultures were stimulated with overlapping spike peptide pools from SARS-CoV-2 and from the common cold coronaviruses HCoV-NL63, HCoV-OC43 and HCoV-229E. Control cultures received a CEFX viral epitope pool as the positive control, an HIV-1 Nef peptide pool as the negative control, or no peptide. The spike-specific CD4+ TCR repertoire was compared before and after mRNA vaccination in 10 to 11 COVID-19 convalescent patients and a handful of infection-naive healthy vaccine recipients. In an earlier paper using these donors, memory CD4+ T cell crossreactivity between SARS-CoV-2 and common cold coronavirus spike proteins was assessed at the TCR clonotype level.

This specimen's treatment or condition label, interpreted: approximately nine-day PBMC culture with coronavirus spike peptide pools or control peptides (ViraFEST assay). CD4+ T cells from unexposed donors were collected before the COVID-19 pandemic (2011-2018). The ViraFEST assay, used in the study, expanded antigen-specific T cells with peptide pools and then identified the expanded clonotypes through TCR sequencing. Each well held millions of PBMCs cultured with around 10 ug/ml peptide pools in IMDM containing 5% human AB serum and roughly 9.3 IU/ml IL-2. On days 3 and 7, half of the culture medium was replaced with fresh IL-2-containing medium. CD4+ T cells were isolated after around 11 days of culture through negative selection using the EasySep CD4+ T cell isolation kit. As cell number allowed, CD4+ T cells from unexposed donors were tested for reactivity to SARS-CoV-2 S and N and to four common cold coronavirus spike pools. PBMCs were separated from whole blood using Ficoll-Paque Plus gradient centrifugation and then either used fresh or cryopreserved at -140C. Each culture condition was generally run in triplicate wells. Leukapheresis product for the unexposed donors was purchased commercially.

Receptor amplification or capture employed PCR. TCR sequencing of DNA from cultured CD4+ T cells used the Oncomine TCR Beta short-read assay at the Johns Hopkins FTIC core. Genomic DNA was extracted from the cultured CD4+ T cells with the QIAamp micro DNA kit. Oncomine TCR Beta libraries from cultured CD4+ T cells were pooled with unique dual indexes and sequenced on an Illumina iSeq 100. The authors' analysis ran thus. Non-productive sequences were removed, and CDR3s not starting with C, not ending with F or W, or shorter than 7 amino acids were discarded. Antigen-specific clonotypes were identified using the MANAFEST web application through comparison of peptide-stimulated wells with reference and other culture wells. An FDR below 0.05, an odds ratio above 5, and a productive frequency above 0.1% in at least two of three replicate wells were required for clones to be considered positive. A clonotype counted as cross-reactive if it showed significant expansion both in the SARS-CoV-2 spike wells and in at least one common cold coronavirus spike condition. Similarity between CDR3 sequences was evaluated in R version 3.6.1 using Levenshtein distances (stringdist) and unrooted phylogenetic trees (ape). TCRdb reanalyzed the raw reads on its own, using fastp at Q25 for trimming and MiXCR for clone calling, and kept in-frame beta chains. Rows with one shared CDR3 protein collapse into an entry with the most common genes and DNA. The V and J calls follow TCRdb's processing rather than the paper's. This sample lists approximately 7,300 distinct CDR3 sequences; roughly two fifths were detected once. Of the sample, 30% to 45% is held by the ten largest clones.

The CDR3 has 14 amino acids, counting the end cysteine and phenylalanine. Just CDR3 DNA is preserved here, 42 bases in frame from base 1. For CDR1 and CDR2, the germline V gene lists MNHEY and SVGEGT. Trimmed from V: 5 bases; trimmed from J: 3 bases; junction bases lacking a gene match: 3. This clonotype was detected only a few times. Its cognate antigen has yet to be identified. No base quality information exists; no much larger clone differs at one position. Points the paper makes about the study in general: The number of convalescent patients in the study was relatively small, and the study did not examine early timepoints following natural infection. Among convalescent patients, a median roughly 90% of the SARS-CoV-2-reactive clones seen after vaccination appeared only after vaccination, which suggests priming specific to the vaccine. Of the vaccine-specific clones found in convalescent patients, nearly all (304 of 307) were mono-reactive for SARS-CoV-2 spike instead of being cross-reactive with common cold coronaviruses. The median count of SARS-CoV-2-reactive clonotypes went up from 20 to 25 after infection to 35 to 40 after vaccination, although the change was not significant.

The sample taken for sequencing was CD4+ T cells from blood, cultured in vitro. This chain is built from TRBV6-2 or TRBV6-3 and TRBJ2-2; TRBD1 lines up with 7 middle nucleotides. This TCR was recovered from a human donor in good health. The nucleotides are TGTGCCAGCAGTCGGGACAGCTACACCGGGGAGCTGTTTTTT. Translated, it gives CASSRDSYTGELFF.